This T cell receptor beta chain was identified in a study of blood T cell repertoires in COVID-19. Note on this clone: Distinct nucleotide sequences in the sample also encode this CDR3.

Some clones are missing from TCRdb's copy, which holds only in-frame ones; the method was immunoSEQ multiplex PCR. The data hold some 220,000 clones, with about 82% observed a single time. The CDR3 is 13 residues long. The germline V gene has CDR1 LGHDT and CDR2 YNNKEL (reference sequence). The V and J ends lost 2 bases and 5 bases respectively, with 9 bases between them. The rearrangement joins TRBV3-1 (or the pseudogene TRBV3-2) to TRBJ1-2; weak D call: TRBD1 (5 bases). The source of this sequence is a man aged 50 to 60 with COVID-19, enrolled during active disease. The material sequenced was peripheral blood. The CDR3 coding sequence is TGTGCCAGCAGCCAACTGGGGGGATATGGCTACACCTTC. Its protein is CASSQLGGYGYTF.